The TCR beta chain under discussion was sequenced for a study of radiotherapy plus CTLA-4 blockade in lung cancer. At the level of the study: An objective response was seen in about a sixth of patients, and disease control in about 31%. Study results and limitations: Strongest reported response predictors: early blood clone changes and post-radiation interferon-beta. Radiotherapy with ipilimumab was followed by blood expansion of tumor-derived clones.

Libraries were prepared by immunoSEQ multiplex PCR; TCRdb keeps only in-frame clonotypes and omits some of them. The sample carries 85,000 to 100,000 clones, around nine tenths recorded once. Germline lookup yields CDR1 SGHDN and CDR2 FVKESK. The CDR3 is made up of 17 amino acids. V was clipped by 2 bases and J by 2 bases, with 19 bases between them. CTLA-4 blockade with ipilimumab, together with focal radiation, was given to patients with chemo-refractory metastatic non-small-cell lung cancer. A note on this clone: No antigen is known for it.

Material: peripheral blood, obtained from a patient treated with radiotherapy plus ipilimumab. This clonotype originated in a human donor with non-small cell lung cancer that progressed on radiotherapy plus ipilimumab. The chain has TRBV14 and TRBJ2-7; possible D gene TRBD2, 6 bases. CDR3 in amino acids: CASSQLGSAGPTYEQYF. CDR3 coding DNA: TGTGCCAGCAGCCAACTAGGGTCCGCGGGGCCGACCTACGAGCAGTACTTC.